This TCR beta chain came from a study of shared clonotypes between healthy human individuals. Across the whole study: Samples came from a couple of female and three male donors aged 18 to 49. Per donor, CD8 memory used one plate, CD8 naive used two, CD4 memory used three and CD4 naive used three. Study results and caveats: Naive CD4 clonotypes overlapped across several donors at roughly 4.5%.

This CDR3 has 17 residues. Repertoires were generated with immunoSEQ multiplex PCR, while TCRdb's copy carries only in-frame clones and drops some. The data hold around 700,000 clones, with 55% to 85% observed a single time. As to this clone: Antigen: not known.

Donors had no recently reported acute infections or vaccinations and were HIV-negative. The origin of this receptor is a woman aged 25 to 39 in good health. J is TRBJ2-7 and V is TRBV21-1; no check of the table's D call, TRBD1, against the DNA was made. TRBV21-1 is given as a pseudogene. Sequencing input: memory CD4+ T cells sorted from blood. Subset noted: CD45RA-negative fraction. The CDR3 protein is CASSKVGGDRGGGEQYF. CDR3 coding DNA: TGTGCCAGCAGCAAAGTCGGAGGGGACAGGGGAGGAGGCGAGCAGTACTTC.